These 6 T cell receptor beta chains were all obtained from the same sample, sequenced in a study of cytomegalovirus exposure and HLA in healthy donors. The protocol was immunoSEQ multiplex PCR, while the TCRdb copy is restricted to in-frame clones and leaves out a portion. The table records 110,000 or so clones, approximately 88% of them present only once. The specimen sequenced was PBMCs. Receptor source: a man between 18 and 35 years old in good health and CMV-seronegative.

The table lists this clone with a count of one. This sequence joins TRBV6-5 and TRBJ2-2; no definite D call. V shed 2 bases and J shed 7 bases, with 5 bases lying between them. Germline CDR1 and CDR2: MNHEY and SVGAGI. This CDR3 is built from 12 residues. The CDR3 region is CASSYAGGELFF. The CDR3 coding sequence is TGTGCCAGCAGTTACGCCGGCGGGGAGCTGTTTTTT.

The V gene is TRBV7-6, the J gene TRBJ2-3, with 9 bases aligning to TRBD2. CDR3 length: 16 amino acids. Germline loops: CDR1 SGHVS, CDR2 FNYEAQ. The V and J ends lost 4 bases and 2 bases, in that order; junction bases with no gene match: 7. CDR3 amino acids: CASSSLAGETTDTQYF. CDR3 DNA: TGTGCCAGCAGCTCCTTAGCGGGGGAGACCACAGATACGCAGTATTTT. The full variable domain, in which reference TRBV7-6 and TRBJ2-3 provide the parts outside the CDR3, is GAGVSQSPRYKVTKRGQDVALRCDPISGHVSLYWYRQALGQGPEFLTYFNYEAQQDKSGLPNDRFSAERPEGSISTLTIQRTEQRDSAMYRCASSSLAGETTDTQYFGPGTRLTVL.

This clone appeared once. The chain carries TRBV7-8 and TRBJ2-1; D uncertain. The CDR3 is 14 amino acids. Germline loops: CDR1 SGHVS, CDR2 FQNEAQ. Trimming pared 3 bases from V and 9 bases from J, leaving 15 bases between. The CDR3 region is CASSFEDLVFEQFF. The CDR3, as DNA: TGTGCCAGCAGCTTCGAAGACTTAGTTTTTGAGCAGTTCTTC.

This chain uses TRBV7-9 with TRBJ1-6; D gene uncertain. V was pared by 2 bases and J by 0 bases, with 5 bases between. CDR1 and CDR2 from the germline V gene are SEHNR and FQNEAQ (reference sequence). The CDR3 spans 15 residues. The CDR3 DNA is TGTGCCAGCAGCTTACCGGGCTCCTATAATTCACCCCTCCACTTT. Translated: CASSLPGSYNSPLHF.

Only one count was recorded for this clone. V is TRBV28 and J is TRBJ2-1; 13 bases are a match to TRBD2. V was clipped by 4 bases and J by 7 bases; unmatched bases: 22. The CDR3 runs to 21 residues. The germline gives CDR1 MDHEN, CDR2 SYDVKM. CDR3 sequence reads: CASSSPSGLAGDNVVTNEQFF. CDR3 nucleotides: TGTGCCAGCAGTTCGCCTTCAGGACTAGCGGGAGACAATGTAGTGACGAATGAGCAGTTCTTC.

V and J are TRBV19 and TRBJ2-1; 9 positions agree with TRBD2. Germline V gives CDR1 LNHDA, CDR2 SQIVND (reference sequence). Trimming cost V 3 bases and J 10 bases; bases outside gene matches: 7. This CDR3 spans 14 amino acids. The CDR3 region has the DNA TGTGCCAGTAGTATCCCTCTTCTAGCGGGGGAGCAGTTCTTC. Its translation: CASSIPLLAGEQFF.